Listed below are T cell receptor beta chains from one sample, sequenced in a study of cytomegalovirus exposure and HLA in healthy donors. TCRdb's table, derived via immunoSEQ multiplex PCR, lists solely in-frame clones and lacks some. The sample lists 150,000 to 200,000 clones; more than 65% were seen once. Material: PBMCs. These receptor sequences come from a woman between 45 and 65 years old in good health and CMV-seronegative. The CDR3 runs from the conserved cysteine through the conserved F or W. Fields, in order: clone size, D gene, V gene, J gene, CDR3 protein, CDR3 DNA. D genes are given only for firm matches. Some rows have no size entry. The others give once, few or many, or a class for an expanded clone.

.	.	TRBV6-1	TRBJ2-2	CASSEAGPGGELFF	TGTGCCAGCAGTGAAGCGGGGCCGGGCGGGGAGCTGTTTTTT
.	.	TRBV19	TRBJ1-2	CASSPHQGPGSGYTF	TGTGCCAGTAGCCCACACCAGGGCCCCGGGAGTGGCTACACCTTC
.	TRBD2	TRBV11-2	TRBJ2-7	CASSFLGGGSGTYEQYF	TGTGCCAGCAGCTTTCTGGGGGGAGGTAGCGGGACCTACGAGCAGTACTTC
.	.	TRBV28	TRBJ2-1	CASSLPTKEQFF	TGTGCCAGCAGTTTACCCACTAAAGAGCAGTTCTTC
.	.	TRBV19	TRBJ1-5	CASSKPTVSNQPQHF	TGTGCCAGTAGCAAACCGACAGTTAGCAATCAGCCCCAGCATTTT
once	TRBD2	TRBV18	TRBJ2-2	CASSPPGLAGGAAGELFF	TGTGCCAGCTCACCACCTGGCCTAGCGGGAGGTGCCGCCGGGGAGCTGTTTTTT
.	.	TRBV5-1	TRBJ1-6	CASSRQGWSPLHF	TGCGCCAGCAGCCGGCAGGGGTGGTCACCCCTCCACTTT
.	.	TRBV10-1	TRBJ2-7	CASSGQLSYEQYF	TGCGCCAGCAGTGGACAGCTCTCCTACGAGCAGTACTTC
few	.	TRBV6-1	TRBJ2-7	CASSEPVRYEQYF	TGTGCCAGCAGTGAACCAGTACGATACGAGCAGTACTTC
.	.	TRBV6-5	TRBJ2-3	CASSYSSAGHTDTQYF	TGTGCCAGCAGTTACTCTTCGGCGGGTCACACAGATACGCAGTATTTT
.	.	TRBV2	TRBJ1-2	CASSDNLGRYPYGYTF	TGTGCCAGCAGTGATAACTTGGGCAGGTACCCCTATGGCTACACCTTC
few	.	TRBV11-3	TRBJ2-5	CASSRGRGQETQYF	TGTGCCAGCAGCCGGGGGCGGGGGCAAGAGACCCAGTACTTC
.	TRBD1	TRBV7-8	TRBJ1-1	CASSFRQGGNTEAFF	TGTGCCAGCAGCTTCAGACAGGGAGGTAACACTGAAGCTTTCTTT
.	TRBD1	TRBV7-2	TRBJ1-1	CASSFWDRGAEAFF	TGTGCCAGCAGCTTCTGGGACAGGGGGGCTGAAGCTTTCTTT
.	TRBD2	TRBV5-4	TRBJ2-7	CASWQRGQYEQYF	TGTGCCAGCTGGCAGCGGGGGCAGTACGAGCAGTACTTC
.	.	TRBV28	TRBJ2-7	CASSSSRAGMNWEQYF	TGTGCCAGCAGTTCCTCCAGAGCAGGGATGAATTGGGAGCAGTACTTC
once	.	TRBV28	TRBJ1-1	CASSLRGSRAFF	TGTGCCAGCAGTTTAAGGGGATCGCGAGCTTTCTTT
.	TRBD1	TRBV19	TRBJ2-1	CASSPHRDRVSNEQFF	TGTGCCAGTAGTCCGCACCGGGACAGGGTATCCAATGAGCAGTTCTTC
.	.	TRBV10-3	TRBJ2-3	CAISESQGVTDTQYF	TGTGCCATCAGTGAGTCACAGGGTGTTACAGATACGCAGTATTTT
.	.	TRBV4-2	TRBJ2-7	CASSQAVLSSYEQYF	TGTGCCAGCAGCCAAGCCGTACTAAGCTCCTACGAGCAGTACTTC
few	.	TRBV5-1	TRBJ2-2	CASGSAPNTGELFF	TGCGCCAGCGGAAGCGCCCCCAACACCGGGGAGCTGTTTTTT
few	.	TRBV30	TRBJ2-7	CAWTGRGRGNYEQYF	TGTGCCTGGACCGGGCGGGGGCGGGGGAATTACGAGCAGTACTTC
.	TRBD1	TRBV4-1	TRBJ1-5	CASSPGQATDNQPQHF	TGCGCCAGCAGCCCCGGACAGGCTACCGACAATCAGCCCCAGCATTTT
.	.	TRBV30	TRBJ2-1	CAWSPLPGVEQFF	TGTGCCTGGAGCCCACTCCCGGGGGTTGAGCAGTTCTTC
.	.	TRBV28	TRBJ2-3	CASSFSLDGADTQYF	TGTGCCAGCAGTTTCAGTCTGGACGGGGCAGATACGCAGTATTTT
.	TRBD1	TRBV28	TRBJ2-1	CASSLRQGPYNEQFF	TGTGCCAGCAGTCTAAGACAGGGCCCCTACAATGAGCAGTTCTTC
.	TRBD2	TRBV28	TRBJ2-7	CASSVGGPTSYEQYF	TGTGCCAGCAGTGTGGGAGGGCCTACTTCCTACGAGCAGTACTTC
.	.	TRBV28	TRBJ2-2	CASVWGANTGELFF	TGTGCCAGCGTATGGGGCGCGAACACCGGGGAGCTGTTTTTT
.	TRBD2	TRBV7-2	TRBJ2-3	CASRKRGSTDTQYF	TGTGCCAGCAGAAAGCGGGGGAGCACAGATACGCAGTATTTT
.	TRBD2	TRBV27	TRBJ2-1	CASSSLGGAGGYNEQFF	TGTGCCAGCAGTTCCCTTGGCGGGGCGGGGGGGTACAATGAGCAGTTCTTC
once	.	TRBV9	TRBJ2-2	CASSFLTGELFF	TGTGCCAGCAGCTTCCTCACCGGGGAGCTGTTTTTT
.	.	TRBV7-3	TRBJ2-3	CASSLVQGGDTQYF	TGTGCCAGCAGCTTAGTGCAAGGAGGAGATACGCAGTATTTT
few	.	TRBV18	TRBJ1-2	CASSPARFANYGYTF	TGTGCCAGCTCACCAGCTCGTTTTGCGAACTATGGCTACACCTTC
.	TRBD1	TRBV5-1	TRBJ2-7	CASSPRTTGGGYEQYF	TGCGCCAGCAGCCCCAGAACGACAGGGGGCGGGTACGAGCAGTACTTC
.	TRBD2	TRBV28	TRBJ2-7	CASSLGGPGGQYF	TGTGCCAGCAGTTTGGGTGGCCCGGGGGGGCAGTACTTC
.	.	TRBV5-6	TRBJ2-5	CASSFTSRPETQYF	TGTGCCAGCAGCTTCACTAGTCGTCCTGAGACCCAGTACTTC
.	.	TRBV9	TRBJ2-3	CASSVQGYGTDTQYF	TGTGCCAGCAGCGTTCAGGGGTACGGCACAGATACGCAGTATTTT
.	.	TRBV28	TRBJ1-4	CASSSVLGEGEKLFF	TGTGCCAGCAGTTCGGTCCTCGGAGAAGGTGAAAAACTGTTTTTT
.	.	TRBV7-9	TRBJ2-1	CASSLRSSYNEQFF	TGTGCCAGCAGCTTGAGGAGCTCCTACAATGAGCAGTTCTTC
.	TRBD1	TRBV7-2	TRBJ2-7	CASSLAYRGVNEQYF	TGTGCCAGCAGCTTAGCGTACAGGGGGGTGAACGAGCAGTACTTC
.	.	TRBV29-1	TRBJ2-6	CSVHDSSGANVLTF	TGCAGCGTTCACGACAGCTCTGGGGCCAACGTCCTGACTTTC
.	TRBD2	TRBV4-1	TRBJ2-5	CASSQRGEGGEQYF	TGCGCCAGCAGCCAACGCGGGGAGGGCGGGGAGCAGTACTTC